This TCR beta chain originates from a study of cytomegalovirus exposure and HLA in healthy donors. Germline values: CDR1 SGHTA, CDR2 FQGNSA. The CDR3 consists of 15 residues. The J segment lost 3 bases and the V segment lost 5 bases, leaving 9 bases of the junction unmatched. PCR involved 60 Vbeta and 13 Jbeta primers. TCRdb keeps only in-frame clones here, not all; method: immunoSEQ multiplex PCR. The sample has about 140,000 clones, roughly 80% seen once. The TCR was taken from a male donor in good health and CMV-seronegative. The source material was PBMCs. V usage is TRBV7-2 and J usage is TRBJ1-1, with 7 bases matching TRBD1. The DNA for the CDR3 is TGTGCCAGCAGCCCCAGACAGGGTTTGTACACTGAAGCTTTCTTT. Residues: CASSPRQGLYTEAFF.